These 5 T cell receptor beta chains originate from one sample sequenced in a study of blood T cell repertoires in COVID-19. This table comes from immunoSEQ multiplex PCR, and its TCRdb copy is limited to in-frame clones, with some not included. The repertoire holds under 300,000 clones, with approximately 91% as singletons. The sequenced sample was PBMCs or T cells enriched from blood (not recorded which). The receptor source for this set is a woman in her thirties or forties who had recovered from COVID-19.

The V call is TRBV5-1, the J call TRBJ1-3; D might be TRBD1 (5 bases). CDR1 and CDR2 from the germline V gene are SGHRS and YFSETQ. The germline V and J ends were trimmed by 0 bases and 2 bases, with 9 bases remaining between them. This CDR3 contains 15 residues. For the CDR3, the DNA is TGCGCCAGCAGCTTGGAAGGGGTGGCTGGAAACACCATATATTTT. It yields the protein CASSLEGVAGNTIYF.

The CDR3 is CASSPEGGGGGSSYEQYF. The CDR3 DNA reads TGTGCCAGCAGCCCGGAAGGTGGTGGTGGGGGGAGCTCCTACGAGCAGTACTTC. The rearrangement uses TRBV4-2 and TRBJ2-7, with D maybe TRBD2 (6 bases). Trimming stripped 4 bases from V and 0 bases from J, with 22 bases between. The germline V gene has CDR1 LGHNA and CDR2 YNFKEQ. The CDR3 length is 18 residues.

This sequence joins TRBV5-1 and TRBJ2-7, with TRBD1 identical over 11 bases. The CDR3 is made up of 15 amino acids. V was pared by 1 base and J by 3 bases, with 3 bases of the junction left unmatched. CDR1 is SGHRS and CDR2 is YFSETQ in the germline V gene. CDR3 sequence reads: CASSLSGTGGYEQYF. Here the CDR3 DNA reads TGCGCCAGCAGCTTGTCCGGGACAGGGGGCTACGAGCAGTACTTC.

The J gene is TRBJ1-1, the V gene TRBV27; D is ambiguous. The ends were cut back, 3 bases at V and 1 base at J, with 6 bases in the middle. From germline, CDR1 is MNHEY and CDR2 SMNVEV (reference sequence). The CDR3 length is 13 residues. Written as DNA, the CDR3 is TGTGCCAGCAGTTTTGTATGGAACACTGAAGCTTTCTTT. It encodes CASSFVWNTEAFF.

The chain has TRBV9 and TRBJ2-2; no reliable D call. This CDR3 contains 12 residues. CDR1 SGDLS and CDR2 YYNGEE come from the germline V gene. The V end was cut by 6 bases, the J end by 1 base, with 4 bases between. The CDR3 nucleotides are TGTGCCAGCACCCAGAACACCGGGGAGCTGTTTTTT. It is translated as CASTQNTGELFF.